The present entry profiles one T cell receptor beta chain with its context. Antigen unknown. The data derive from a study of CD8+ T cells in alopecia areata. General study results and limits: Sequencing of scalp samples also includes resident alphabeta T cells from normal skin.

The sequencing template was cDNA reverse transcribed from extracted RNA. Produced via immunoSEQ multiplex PCR; TCRdb's table is partial and in-frame only. This sample yields 180,000 or so clones, of which approximately 62% are seen a single time; 1.5% to 2% belongs to the top ten. The CDR3 totals 14 residues. Germline CDR1 reads SQVTM; CDR2 reads ANQGSEA. Trimming removed 4 bases from V and 4 bases from J, with 17 bases in between. The sequence came from a human donor with alopecia areata. V and J are TRBV29-1 and TRBJ2-7; no clear D gene. Sequencing used CD4+ T cells sorted from blood, obtained at week 0. Here the CDR3 reads CSVGSRIGIYEQYF. CDR3 sequence (DNA): TGCAGCGTTGGGTCCAGGATTGGGATTTACGAGCAGTACTTC.